A single sample is the source of the 26 T cell receptor beta chains below, sequenced in a study of post-analysis software for immune sequencing data. cDNA libraries of TCR beta carried unique molecular identifiers. One entry per CDR3 protein, called by TCRdb with MiXCR from the PCR reads. The sample contains hundreds of thousands of distinct CDR3 sequences, roughly 27% of which appear only once. Notes on the study in general: Patients showed TRBV5-6, TRBV5-1 and TRBV20-1 among five TRBV segments more frequent than in controls.

The antigens of these receptors remain unknown. The specimen sequenced was blood. The source is a girl between 10 and 17 years old with multiple sclerosis.

The V gene is TRBV29-1, the J gene TRBJ2-3, with D possibly being TRBD1 (5 bases). Trimming cost V 2 bases and J 4 bases, with 10 bases left between them. Germline lookup yields CDR1 SQVTM and CDR2 ANQGSEA. The CDR3 runs 13 residues. The CDR3 region is CSVEKGDADTQYF. CDR3 in DNA: TGCAGCGTTGAAAAAGGGGATGCAGATACGCAGTATTTT.

The chain links TRBV4-3 to TRBJ2-1; 8 bases fit TRBD2. This CDR3 region has 16 residues. The germline V gene has CDR1 LGHNA and CDR2 YSLEER. Trimming cost V 0 bases and J 3 bases; bases outside gene matches: 4. The CDR3 coding sequence is TGCGCCAGCAGCCAAGACGCTAGCGGGTACTACAATGAGCAGTTCTTC. Amino acid sequence: CASSQDASGYYNEQFF.

The rearrangement joins TRBV7-9 to TRBJ2-3, with D hard to call. The V gene's germline CDR1 is SEHNR and CDR2 FQNEAQ (reference sequence). The CDR3 has 13 amino acids. V was pared by 4 bases and J by 2 bases, with 7 bases between. CDR3 region: CASSSHNTDTQYF. The CDR3 DNA sequence: TGTGCCAGCAGCTCGCATAACACAGATACGCAGTATTTT.

In this sample, this clonotype turned up many times. The chain is built from TRBV2 and TRBJ1-5, with D possibly TRBD1 on 6 matching bases. Germline V gives CDR1 SNHLY, CDR2 FYNNEI. The CDR3 runs to 15 residues. V gave up 4 bases and J gave up 5 bases, with 15 bases separating them. CDR3 in DNA: TGTGCCAGCAGTGTGATACGGGGGCAAGATCAGCCCCAGCATTTT. It yields the protein CASSVIRGQDQPQHF.

This clonotype showed up just a few times. The chain employs TRBV20-1 and TRBJ2-5; 7 bases align to TRBD2. Germline V gene data show CDR1 as DFQATT and CDR2 as SNEGSKA (reference sequence). The CDR3 has 13 amino acids. J gave up 5 bases and V 6 bases, and 9 bases lay outside the gene matches. CDR3 in DNA: TGCAGTGCCAACGGTGGGGGGGGTGAGACCCAGTACTTC. Translation gives CSANGGGGETQYF.

The chain carries TRBV28 and TRBJ2-2, with D unresolved. In germline, CDR1 is MDHEN, CDR2 SYDVKM. The CDR3 totals 15 residues. V lost 6 bases to trimming and J lost 0 bases, with 11 bases between them. CDR3 protein: CASRRPIPNTGELFF. DNA for the CDR3: TGTGCCAGCAGGCGTCCTATCCCGAACACCGGGGAGCTGTTTTTT.

This clonotype appeared a few times. The germline gene is not matched at one end of the junction; a read error may be the cause. This chain joins TRBV6-5 and TRBJ1-5, with D possibly being TRBD1 (6 bases). This CDR3 has 15 amino acids. Germline V gene data show CDR1 as MNHEY and CDR2 as SVGAGI. CDR3 amino acids: CASSDSRGRGQPQHF. Written as DNA, the CDR3 is TGTGCCAGCAGTGACTCCAGGGGCCGAGGTCAGCCCCAGCATTTT.

The chain joins TRBV12-3 or TRBV12-4 to TRBJ2-3, with a tentative D call TRBD2 (5 bases). The CDR3 spans 17 residues. The ends were cut back, 3 bases at V and 5 bases at J, with 21 bases in the middle. The CDR3 DNA is TGTGCCAGCAGTTTGATCGTCGCGGAGGCCGGCGGAGATACGCAGTATTTT. It is translated as CASSLIVAEAGGDTQYF.

A remark on this clonotype: The junction differs from germline at one of its ends, possibly a read error. The chain joins TRBV5-1 to TRBJ2-3; D remains unclear. The CDR3 is made up of 13 amino acids. The germline gives CDR1 SGHRS, CDR2 YFSETQ. In DNA form, the CDR3 reads TGCGCCAGCAGCTTGGTAGGCACAGATACGCGGTATTTT. It translates to CASSLVGTDTRYF.

This clonotype was counted many times. The chain is built from TRBV10-3 and TRBJ2-5; 8 bases are shared with TRBD1. V lost 6 bases and J lost 5; bases outside the gene matches: 8. Germline assignment: CDR1 ENHRY and CDR2 SYGVKD. The CDR3 extends over 14 amino acids. CDR3 coding DNA: TGTGCCATCAGGCCCGCGGACAGGGCGGAGACCCAGTACTTC. Translated, it gives CAIRPADRAETQYF.

The genes are TRBV4-1 and TRBJ2-3; 8 positions agree with TRBD2. V lost 5 bases and J lost 4; bases outside the gene matches: 8. The CDR3 covers 15 residues. CDR1 is MGHRA and CDR2 is YSYEKL in the germline V gene. Written as DNA, the CDR3 is TGCGCCAGCAGCTGGCTTGCGGGGGGTTCAGATACGCAGTATTTT. The encoded protein is CASSWLAGGSDTQYF.

The CDR3 spells CASSSGIGNYGYTF. The CDR3 region has the DNA TGTGCCAGCAGCTCAGGGATAGGGAACTATGGCTACACCTTC. The rearrangement uses TRBV11-2 and TRBJ1-2; weak D call: TRBD1 (5 bases). CDR1 and CDR2 (germline): SGHAT, FQNNGV. V dropped 4 bases and J dropped 2 bases, with 11 bases sitting between them. CDR3 size: 14 residues. The full variable domain, its missing parts supplied by reference TRBV11-2 and TRBJ1-2, is EAGVAQSPRYKIIEKRQSVAFWCNPISGHATLYWYQQILGQGPKLLIQFQNNGVVDDSQLPKDRFSAERLKGVDSTLKIQPAKLEDSAVYLCASSSGIGNYGYTFGSGTRLTVV.

The chain links TRBV9 to TRBJ2-1; 8 bases map to TRBD2. Germline assignment: CDR1 SGDLS and CDR2 YYNGEE. The J segment lost 8 bases and the V segment lost 5 bases, leaving 12 bases of the junction unmatched. The CDR3 spans 15 residues. Here the CDR3 reads CASSKRELGDHEQFF. The CDR3 coding sequence is TGTGCCAGCAGTAAGCGGGAGCTCGGAGACCATGAGCAGTTCTTC.

The table lists this clonotype with many counts. This sequence joins TRBV28 and TRBJ2-5; D uncertain. V was shortened by 3 bases and J by 1 base, with 3 bases between the two germline ends. The germline CDR1 and CDR2 sequences are MDHEN and SYDVKM. The CDR3 totals 12 residues. The CDR3 DNA reads as TGTGCCAGCAGTTTCCTCCAAGAGACCCAGTACTTC. As protein: CASSFLQETQYF.

This clonotype was recorded a few times. This rearrangement joins TRBV5-1 to TRBJ2-7; D is unresolved. The CDR3 is made up of 13 amino acids. Germline CDR1 SGHRS, CDR2 YFSETQ. Trimming left V 4 bases short and J 5 bases short, with 13 bases between. The CDR3 protein is CASSLVVGDEQYF. CDR3 DNA sequence: TGCGCCAGCAGCCTCGTGGTAGGCGACGAGCAGTACTTC. Complete variable domain (other parts from reference TRBV5-1 and TRBJ2-7): KAGVTQTPRYLIKTRGQQVTLSCSPISGHRSVSWYQQTPGQGLQFLFEYFSETQRNKGNFPGRFSGRQFSNSRSEMNVSTLELGDSALYLCASSLVVGDEQYFGPGTRLTVT.

The V gene is TRBV29-1, the J gene TRBJ1-1; D gene ambiguous. The V end lost 4 bases, the J end lost 1 base, and 10 bases lay between the germline ends. This CDR3 spans 13 amino acids. Germline assignment: CDR1 SQVTM and CDR2 ANQGSEA. DNA of the CDR3: TGCAGCGTTGCCCATCACGAGAACACTGAAGCTTTCTTT. As protein: CSVAHHENTEAFF.

This clonotype was seen just once. The chain joins TRBV29-1 to TRBJ2-1, with 7 bases lining up with TRBD2. This CDR3 has 14 residues. J lost 8 bases, V lost 6 bases, and 13 bases had no gene match. From germline, CDR1 is SQVTM and CDR2 ANQGSEA. The DNA of the CDR3 is TGCAGCGTCGGGGCGGGCGCGAGCGGGGATGAGCAGTTCTTC. Its protein product is CSVGAGASGDEQFF.

The CDR3 loop reads CASRLQGKGGYTF. The DNA of the CDR3 is TGTGCCAGCAGGCTACAGGGAAAGGGTGGCTACACCTTC. The rearrangement uses TRBV28 and TRBJ1-2; perhaps TRBD1 as D (6 bases). V lost 6 bases to trimming and J lost 7 bases, with 15 bases between them. Looked up from germline, CDR1 is MDHEN and CDR2 is SYDVKM. The CDR3 has 13 amino acids.

The gene calls are TRBV20-1 and TRBJ2-5; perhaps D is TRBD1 or TRBD2 (5 bases each). CDR1 is DFQATT and CDR2 is SNEGSKA in the germline V gene (reference sequence). The CDR3 is 15 amino acids. V lost 6 bases and J 1 base, leaving 18 bases between the germline ends. The CDR3 DNA reads TGCAGTGCCCCGGCCCGGGGCGGAACCCAAGAGACCCAGTACTTC. Translated, it gives CSAPARGGTQETQYF.

This clonotype has a handful of counts. The chain joins TRBV29-1 to TRBJ2-1, with 9 nucleotides matching TRBD1. With 5 bases clipped from V and 3 bases from J, the junction kept 17 bases outside the gene matches. Looked up from germline, CDR1 is SQVTM and CDR2 is ANQGSEA. The CDR3 is made up of 18 amino acids. CDR3 bases: TGCAGCGTTACGACGATGGGGACAGGGAACGGGAACTACAATGAGCAGTTCTTC. As protein: CSVTTMGTGNGNYNEQFF.

The sample holds a few counts of this clonotype. V is TRBV29-1 and J is TRBJ2-1, with TRBD2 as a possible D gene (6 bases). Germline V gene sequence: CDR1 SQVTM, CDR2 ANQGSEA. The CDR3 is 12 amino acids. V dropped 4 bases and J dropped 8 bases, with 12 bases sitting between them. The CDR3 bases are TGCAGCGTTGGACTAGTTGTCCATGAGCAGTTCTTC. It codes for CSVGLVVHEQFF.

This chain connects TRBV28 to TRBJ2-1; 10 bases are shared with TRBD2. The CDR3 sequence is 19 residues long. The germline V gene encodes CDR1 MDHEN and CDR2 SYDVKM. The ends lost 6 bases at V and 1 base at J; junction bases unmatched: 15. CDR3 DNA: TGTGCCAGCAGAGACGACAGGGGAGGACTAGCGGTATCCTACAATGAGCAGTTCTTC. Amino acid sequence: CASRDDRGGLAVSYNEQFF. The whole variable domain, filled in from reference TRBV28 and TRBJ2-1, reads DVKVTQSSRYLVKRTGEKVFLECVQDMDHENMFWYRQDPGLGLRLIYFSYDVKMKEKGDIPEGYSVSREKKERFSLILESASTNQTSMYLCASRDDRGGLAVSYNEQFFGPGTRLTVL.

This sequence joins TRBV12-3 or TRBV12-4 and TRBJ1-3; D ambiguous. The CDR3 consists of 14 residues. The ends were cut back, 3 bases at V and 1 base at J, with 7 bases in the middle. Here the CDR3 DNA reads TGTGCCAGCAGTTTGGAAGGATCTGGAAACACCATATATTTT. Translating it yields CASSLEGSGNTIYF.

This clonotype turned up a few times. V usage is TRBV29-1 and J usage is TRBJ1-1; TRBD1 is a possible D gene (5 bases). The CDR3 runs to 12 residues. Germline loops: CDR1 SQVTM, CDR2 ANQGSEA. Trimming stripped 7 bases from V and 3 bases from J, with 12 bases between. The CDR3 DNA reads as TGCAGCGCCGACAGTTTCCACACTGAAGCTTTCTTT. Encoded protein: CSADSFHTEAFF.

This clonotype was counted between two and nine times. The chain links TRBV28 to TRBJ2-5, with D perhaps given as TRBD1 or TRBD2 (5 bases each). CDR3 length: 14 residues. Germline-derived CDR1 and CDR2 are MDHEN and SYDVKM. V was shortened by 3 bases and J by 5 bases, with 13 bases between the two germline ends. The chain's CDR3 is CASSFPRRGETQYF. DNA for the CDR3: TGTGCCAGCAGTTTCCCCCGTCGGGGCGAGACCCAGTACTTC.

Notes on this clonotype: The junction differs from germline at one of its ends, possibly a read error. The chain recombines TRBV10-3 with TRBJ1-6; 8 bases are shared with TRBD1. The CDR3 is 13 residues long. CDR1 is ENHRY and CDR2 is SYGVKD in the germline V gene. The CDR3 is CAILRDRNSPPHF. Written as DNA, the CDR3 is TGTGCCATCCTCCGGGACAGGAACTCACCCCCCCACTTT.